Reported below is one TCR beta chain. The entry originates in a study of T-cell reconstitution after alpha-beta-depleted transplantation in children. The length of the CDR3 is 14 residues. V lost 4 bases, J lost 5 bases, and 8 bases stayed unmatched. Germline CDR1 SGHRS, CDR2 YFSETQ. The library targeted TCRbeta and was prepared with unique molecular identifiers. TCRdb re-derived calls from the PCR reads in MiXCR, one entry per CDR3 protein. The table has 450,000 to 500,000 distinct CDR3 sequences, roughly an eighth seen once; the top ten hold around 6%. This clonotype was obtained from a human donor who donated a stem cell graft to a child with combined immunodeficiency. The chain couples TRBV5-1 to TRBJ2-5; 7 positions agree with TRBD2. The material sequenced was PBMCs from the stem cell graft donor, taken from the stem cell graft. The CDR3 region has the DNA TGCGCCAGCAGCCCCCGGACTAGGCGGGAGACCCAGTACTTC. Translated: CASSPRTRRETQYF. Using reference TRBV5-1 and TRBJ2-5 for the parts outside the CDR3, the full variable domain is KAGVTQTPRYLIKTRGQQVTLSCSPISGHRSVSWYQQTPGQGLQFLFEYFSETQRNKGNFPGRFSGRQFSNSRSEMNVSTLELGDSALYLCASSPRTRRETQYFGPGTRLLVL.